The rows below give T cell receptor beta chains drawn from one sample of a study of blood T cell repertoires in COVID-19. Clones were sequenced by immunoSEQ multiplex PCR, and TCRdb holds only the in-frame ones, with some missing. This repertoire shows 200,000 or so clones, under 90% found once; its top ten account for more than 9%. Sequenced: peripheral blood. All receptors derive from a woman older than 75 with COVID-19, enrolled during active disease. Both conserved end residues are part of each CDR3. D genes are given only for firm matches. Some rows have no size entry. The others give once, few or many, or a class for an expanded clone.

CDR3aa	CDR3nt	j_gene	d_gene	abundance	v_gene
CASSKTGPGTGELFF	TGTGCCAGCAGCAAGACAGGGCCGGGCACCGGGGAGCTGTTTTTT	TRBJ2-2	TRBD1	-	TRBV7-6
CASSLTGGAYNSPLHF	TGTGCCAGCAGTTTAACAGGGGGCGCCTATAATTCACCCCTCCACTTT	TRBJ1-6	TRBD1	-	TRBV28
CAISEGQGGSNQPQHF	TGTGCCATCAGTGAGGGACAGGGAGGTAGCAATCAGCCCCAGCATTTT	TRBJ1-5	TRBD1	-	TRBV10-3
CASSLFRDYGYTF	TGTGCCAGCAGTTTATTTCGGGACTATGGCTACACCTTC	TRBJ1-2	-	-	TRBV27
CASRRTGNNQPQHF	TGTGCCAGCAGAAGGACAGGGAACAATCAGCCCCAGCATTTT	TRBJ1-5	TRBD1	-	TRBV28
CASSTGQGAANGYTF	TGCGCCAGCAGCACTGGACAGGGGGCGGCGAATGGCTACACCTTC	TRBJ1-2	TRBD1	-	TRBV5-1
CASSLAEEQYF	TGTGCCAGCAGCTTAGCTGAGGAGCAGTACTTC	TRBJ2-7	-	once	TRBV7-9
CASSLGAANTEAFF	TGTGCCAGCAGCTTGGGGGCTGCGAACACTGAAGCTTTCTTT	TRBJ1-1	-	few	TRBV7-9
CASSPDRGGGYTF	TGTGCCAGCAGTCCAGACAGGGGAGGTGGCTACACCTTC	TRBJ1-2	TRBD1	few	TRBV2
CASREQVGSYNEQFF	TGTGCCAGCAGAGAACAGGTTGGCTCCTACAATGAGCAGTTCTTC	TRBJ2-1	-	-	TRBV6-4
CASRQGLQETQYF	TGTGCCAGCAGGCAAGGACTTCAAGAGACCCAGTACTTC	TRBJ2-5	-	-	TRBV7-2
CASRPTASNEKLFF	TGTGCCAGCAGGCCGACAGCATCGAATGAAAAACTGTTTTTT	TRBJ1-4	-	-	TRBV28
CASRPGTATDGYTF	TGTGCCAGCAGGCCCGGGACAGCGACCGATGGCTACACCTTC	TRBJ1-2	TRBD1	-	TRBV7-2
CASTVTDNSNQPQHF	TGTGCCAGCACCGTGACAGACAATAGCAATCAGCCCCAGCATTTT	TRBJ1-5	-	-	TRBV6-5
CASRAPERGGTGELFF	TGTGCCAGCAGAGCCCCGGAGCGGGGGGGCACTGGGGAGCTGTTTTTT	TRBJ2-2	TRBD2	-	TRBV25-1
CATRNTGHTGNQPQHF	TGTGCCACCAGGAATACGGGACATACGGGCAATCAGCCCCAGCATTTT	TRBJ1-5	-	once	TRBV15
CASSYGLARTGANVLTF	TGCGCCAGCAGCTACGGACTAGCGAGAACTGGGGCCAACGTCCTGACTTTC	TRBJ2-6	TRBD2	-	TRBV5-1
CASSLRNTEAFF	TGTGCCAGCAGCCTCAGGAACACTGAAGCTTTCTTT	TRBJ1-1	-	-	TRBV3-1/TRBV3-2